The 24 T cell receptor beta chains reported below all come from one sample, sequenced in a study of blood T cell repertoires in COVID-19. This table comes from immunoSEQ multiplex PCR, and its TCRdb copy is limited to in-frame clones, with some not included. The sample lists about 220,000 clones, 82% seen once, with 4.5% to 5.5% in the top ten. The sequenced sample was peripheral blood. The receptors were gathered from a woman aged 70-85 years with COVID-19, enrolled during active disease.

In nucleotides, the CDR3 is TGCGCCAGCAGCCTAAATTACAGGGGCGACGAGCAGTACTTC. It encodes CASSLNYRGDEQYF. V is TRBV4-3 and J is TRBJ2-7; TRBD1 aligns across 7 bases. The CDR3 totals 14 residues. The germline V gene encodes CDR1 LGHNA and CDR2 YSLEER. V was pared by 4 bases and J by 5 bases, with 8 bases of the junction left unmatched.

The table lists this clone with a count of one. The chain combines TRBV6-5 with TRBJ2-1; 10 bases agree with TRBD1. The CDR3 sequence is 14 residues long. The junction had 7 bases not matched to a gene; V was cut back by 6 bases and J by 8 bases. From germline, CDR1 is MNHEY and CDR2 SVGAGI. The DNA of the CDR3 is TGTGCCAGCAGGCCGGGACAGGGGTTCGATGAGCAGTTCTTC. It specifies CASRPGQGFDEQFF.

The V and J genes are TRBV19 and TRBJ2-2; a weak D match, TRBD2 (5 bases). The CDR3 has 16 amino acids. Per the germline V gene, CDR1 is LNHDA and CDR2 is SQIVND (reference sequence). V was trimmed by 7 bases and J by 0 bases, leaving 15 bases between them. This CDR3 is CASMAHTRTNTGELFF. CDR3 DNA sequence: TGTGCCAGTATGGCCCACACTAGGACGAACACCGGGGAGCTGTTTTTT.

This clone was seen more than once but under ten times. The chain combines TRBV4-3 with TRBJ1-4; tentative D call: TRBD1 (6 bases). The CDR3 covers 15 residues. Germline CDR1 LGHNA, CDR2 YSLEER. Trimming cost V 4 bases and J 0 bases, with 9 bases left between them. The CDR3 reads CASSPEGATNEKLFF. In DNA, the CDR3 is TGCGCCAGCAGCCCCGAGGGGGCAACTAATGAAAAACTGTTTTTT.

V and J are TRBV2 and TRBJ2-7; the match to TRBD2 covers 8 bases. Germline V gene data show CDR1 as SNHLY and CDR2 as FYNNEI. The CDR3 is 15 residues long. V lost 5 bases and J lost 1; bases outside the gene matches: 7. Here the CDR3 DNA reads TGTGCCAGCAGTAAGCGGGAGACCCGTTCCTACGAGCAGTACTTC. This translates into CASSKRETRSYEQYF.

The CDR3 nucleotides are TGTGCCACAGCTAAAAGGGAGGAGACCCAGTACTTC. Its translation is CATAKREETQYF. The genes are TRBV10-3 and TRBJ2-5; perhaps TRBD2 as D (5 bases). Germline V gene sequence: CDR1 ENHRY, CDR2 SYGVKD. CDR3 length equals 12 residues. V lost 10 bases, J lost 5 bases, and 14 bases lay in between.

The chain recombines TRBV27 with TRBJ2-2, with TRBD2 matching over 8 bases. Germline trimming cut 8 bases from V and 7 bases from J; bases unmatched to any gene: 21. CDR3 length: 18 residues. Germline V gene lookup returns CDR1 MNHEY and CDR2 SMNVEV (reference sequence). CDR3 in amino acids: CASSPYGAGGFRFGELFF. DNA of the CDR3: TGTGCCAGCTCCCCTTATGGTGCGGGAGGATTCAGGTTCGGGGAGCTGTTTTTT.

CDR3 bases: TGTGCCAGCAGCGTAGGATCGAGGGATGAGCAGTTCTTC. Its translation: CASSVGSRDEQFF. The rearrangement uses TRBV9 and TRBJ2-1, with D perhaps matching TRBD2 (5 bases). The germline gives CDR1 SGDLS, CDR2 YYNGEE. Trimming shortened V by 0 bases and J by 8 bases, and 9 bases separated the two germline ends. The CDR3 sequence is 13 residues long.

The chain couples TRBV30 to TRBJ2-1, with D perhaps matching TRBD1 (5 bases). CDR3 length equals 14 residues. Trimming cost V 4 bases and J 6 bases, with 16 bases left between them. From germline, CDR1 is GTSNPN and CDR2 SVGIG (reference sequence). CDR3 nucleotide sequence: TGTGCCTGGAAGCAGGGTATCAGTGGCAATGAGCAGTTCTTC. Its protein product is CAWKQGISGNEQFF.

The V call is TRBV5-1, the J call TRBJ2-3; D ambiguous. CDR1 is SGHRS and CDR2 is YFSETQ in the germline V gene. The CDR3 consists of 14 residues. Trimming removed 7 bases from V and 0 bases from J, with 12 bases in between. CDR3 DNA sequence: TGCGCCAGCGGGCAGACACATAGCACAGATACGCAGTATTTT. It yields the protein CASGQTHSTDTQYF.

The chain is built from TRBV7-9 and TRBJ1-1; D gene ambiguous. Trimming took off 5 bases at V and 1 base at J, with 11 bases between the two ends. There are 14 residues in the CDR3. CDR1 and CDR2 (germline): SEHNR, FQNEAQ (reference sequence). For the CDR3, the DNA is TGTGCCAGCAGCCCGGACTCAAAGAACACTGAAGCTTTCTTT. Its translation: CASSPDSKNTEAFF.

This chain uses TRBV18 with TRBJ1-2; D unclear. CDR3 size: 15 residues. Deletions cut 5 bases from V and 8 bases from J, with 21 bases between. Germline V gene sequence: CDR1 KGHSH, CDR2 LQKENI. The CDR3 DNA is TGTGCCAGCTCAGACCCCGGGAAAGCAGCAGGAGGCTACACCTTC. Translated, it gives CASSDPGKAAGGYTF.

The chain carries TRBV2 and TRBJ2-5; D gene ambiguous. V lost 4 bases and J lost 2, with 8 bases in between. The CDR3 totals 13 residues. The germline V gene has CDR1 SNHLY and CDR2 FYNNEI. The CDR3 reads CASSVVTQETQYF. In nucleotides, the CDR3 is TGTGCCAGCAGTGTTGTGACACAAGAGACCCAGTACTTC.

The rearrangement joins TRBV6-2 or TRBV6-3 to TRBJ1-2, with 8 bases aligning to TRBD1. Trimming took 6 bases from V and 8 from J; bases not matched to a gene: 5. Germline V gene sequence: CDR1 MNHEY, CDR2 SVGEGT. The CDR3 contains 12 residues. This chain's CDR3 is CASSPDRGGYTF. CDR3 nucleotides: TGTGCCAGCAGCCCCGACAGGGGAGGCTACACCTTC.

The rearrangement joins TRBV21-1 to TRBJ2-3; the D segment call TRBD2 is taken from the table without a DNA check. TRBV21-1 represents a pseudogene. The CDR3 contains 22 residues. Here the CDR3 DNA reads TGTGCCAGCAGCAAACAGATATCCGGGACTAGCGGGAGGGCGAGCTACACAGATACGCAGTATTTT. Encoded protein: CASSKQISGTSGRASYTDTQYF.

The sample holds one count of this clone. The rearrangement joins TRBV7-6 to TRBJ1-4; the match to TRBD1 covers 8 bases. This CDR3 spans 16 amino acids. The V and J ends lost 3 bases and 3 bases, in that order; junction bases with no gene match: 6. CDR1 is SGHVS, CDR2 FNYEAQ, per germline. The CDR3 loop is CASSLSTRGPNEKLFF. The CDR3 bases are TGTGCCAGCAGCTTGTCAACCAGGGGGCCTAATGAAAAACTGTTTTTT.

J is TRBJ2-3 and V is TRBV15; 8 bases agree with TRBD2. The CDR3 consists of 18 residues. CDR1 and CDR2 from the germline V gene are LNHNV and YYDKDF (reference sequence). V lost 1 base and J lost 1; bases outside the gene matches: 10. The CDR3 DNA follows: TGTGCCACCAGCAGAGGAGGGACTAGGTCTCCCCGCACAGATACGCAGTATTTT. Its translation is CATSRGGTRSPRTDTQYF.

CDR3 residues: CASSIKGGSGEQYF. CDR3 DNA: TGTGCCAGTAGTATTAAAGGGGGCTCGGGGGAGCAGTACTTC. The V call is TRBV19, the J call TRBJ2-7; 7 bases are shared with TRBD1. This CDR3 has 14 residues. CDR1 and CDR2 (germline): LNHDA, SQIVND (reference sequence). V was clipped by 3 bases and J by 7 bases; unmatched bases: 9.

J is TRBJ2-1 and V is TRBV7-9; D is unclear. Germline V gene data show CDR1 as SEHNR and CDR2 as FQNEAQ (reference sequence). The V and J ends lost 11 bases and 9 bases respectively, with 17 bases between them. This CDR3 contains 12 residues. The CDR3 DNA follows: TGTGCCGAAAGAGGTGGTTTCGGTGAGCAGTTCTTC. Amino acid sequence: CAERGGFGEQFF.

This chain's CDR3 is CASSLRPRGQNTEAFF. The CDR3 bases are TGTGCCAGCAGCTTACGGCCCAGGGGGCAGAACACTGAAGCTTTCTTT. The chain links TRBV7-3 to TRBJ1-1, with TRBD1 matching over 8 bases. Germline values: CDR1 SGHTA, CDR2 FQGTGA. The CDR3 is 16 amino acids. The J segment lost 1 base and the V segment lost 2 bases, leaving 6 bases of the junction unmatched. Variable domain in full (rest from reference TRBV7-3 and TRBJ1-1): GAGVSQTPSNKVTEKGKYVELRCDPISGHTALYWYRQSLGQGPEFLIYFQGTGAADDSGLPNDRFFAVRPEGSVSTLKIQRTERGDSAVYLCASSLRPRGQNTEAFFGQGTRLTVV.

This clone has just one count. The V and J genes are TRBV2 and TRBJ1-5, with D uncertain. The CDR3 totals 14 residues. The V end was cut by 7 bases, the J end by 4 bases, with 14 bases between. Germline CDR1 is SNHLY and CDR2 is FYNNEI. CDR3 amino acids: CASNPSRGNQPQHF. The CDR3 DNA reads TGTGCCAGCAATCCATCTCGGGGAAATCAGCCCCAGCATTTT.

The V call is TRBV2, the J call TRBJ1-6; no definite D call. The germline V and J ends were trimmed by 2 bases and 4 bases, with 9 bases remaining between them. Germline V gene sequence: CDR1 SNHLY, CDR2 FYNNEI. CDR3 size: 15 residues. The CDR3 bases are TGTGCCAGCAGTGAAAACGGCGGGTATAATTCACCCCTCCACTTT. Its translation is CASSENGGYNSPLHF.

This rearrangement joins TRBV7-9 to TRBJ2-7; no reliable D call. CDR3 length: 15 residues. The V gene lost 0 bases and the J gene lost 0 bases, with 9 bases spanning the gap. CDR1 and CDR2 from the germline V gene are SEHNR and FQNEAQ (reference sequence). CDR3 sequence (DNA): TGTGCCAGCAGCTTAGCTCTCTACCCCTCCTACGAGCAGTACTTC. It translates to CASSLALYPSYEQYF.

CDR3 bases: TGTGCCAGCAGCCAAGATCTGACAGACACCTACGAGCAGTACTTC. It specifies CASSQDLTDTYEQYF. The chain recombines TRBV4-2 with TRBJ2-7; perhaps TRBD1 as D (5 bases). Trimming left V 0 bases short and J 2 bases short, with 11 bases between. The germline V gene encodes CDR1 LGHNA and CDR2 YNFKEQ. The CDR3 covers 15 residues.